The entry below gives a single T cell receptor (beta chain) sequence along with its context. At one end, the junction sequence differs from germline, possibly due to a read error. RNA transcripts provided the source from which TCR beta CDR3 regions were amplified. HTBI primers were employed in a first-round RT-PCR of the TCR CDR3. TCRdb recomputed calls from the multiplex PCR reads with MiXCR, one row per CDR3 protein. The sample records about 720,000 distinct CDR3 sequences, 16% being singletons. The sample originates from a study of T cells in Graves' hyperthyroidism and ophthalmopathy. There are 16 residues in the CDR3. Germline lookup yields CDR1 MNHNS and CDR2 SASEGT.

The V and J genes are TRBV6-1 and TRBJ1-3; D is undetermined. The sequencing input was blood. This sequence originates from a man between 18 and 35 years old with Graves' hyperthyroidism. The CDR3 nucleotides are TGTGCCAGCGGTGATGAGCCTGTTTACTCTGGAAACACCATATATTTT. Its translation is CASGDEPVYSGNTIYF.